This T cell receptor (beta chain) originates from a study of metastatic and nonmetastatic thyroid tumors. The study, taken as a whole, reports: In both blood and tumor samples, TCR beta diversity was reported significantly higher for malignant than benign nodules.

Only a few counts were recorded for this clone. Its antigen is unidentified. How the authors handled the data: A classifier of distant metastasis in papillary thyroid cancer was built from CDR3 differences (across clinicopathological groups). TCRdb reprocessed the PCR reads via MiXCR. The V and J calls were not made by the authors but by TCRdb's processing. The data show around 6,000 clones, about 32% seen once. No patient received treatment before thyroid surgery. V lost 6 bases, J lost 9 bases, and 7 bases stayed unmatched. Germline V lookup: CDR1 SNHLY, CDR2 FYNNEI. This CDR3 is built from 14 residues.

Sequencing was performed on adjacent normal tissue. V and J are TRBV2 and TRBJ2-1; 11 nucleotides match TRBD1. The clonotype originates from a female donor with papillary thyroid cancer or a benign thyroid nodule (not recorded which). Some clones in this sample may be carry-over from other donors' samples. The CDR3 coding sequence is TGTGCCAGCAGCCCCGGACAGGGGGCGGGTGAGCAGTTCTTC. Protein sequence: CASSPGQGAGEQFF. Using reference TRBV2 and TRBJ2-1 for the parts outside the CDR3, the full variable domain is EPEVTQTPSHQVTQMGQEVILRCVPISNHLYFYWYRQILGQKVEFLVSFYNNEISEKSEIFDDQFSVERPDGSNFTLKIRSTKLEDSAMYFCASSPGQGAGEQFFGPGTRLTVL.